Shown below are 4 T cell receptor beta chains from a single sample sequenced in a study of blood T cell repertoires in COVID-19 (dated by TCRdb to 2018 to 2021). Library prep was done by the immunoSEQ multiplex PCR assay. Entries here come from immuneACCESS through TCRdb and include only in-frame sequences with V and J called. Some clones fail to appear in such tables; in the studies checked, an unresolved V gene covers under half of the shortfall, and the cause of the remainder is unknown. The sample data list about 150,000 clones, and around 87% of these were observed just once. In total, the top ten clones hold roughly 0.58% of the sample. The sequencing sample was made of peripheral blood. The receptors originated from a man in his 60s with COVID-19, enrolled during active disease.

The chain uses TRBV25-1 and TRBJ1-2; weak D call: TRBD1 (5 bases). V was clipped by 5 bases and J by 4 bases, with 26 bases between them. The CDR3 is 18 amino acids. The germline CDR1 and CDR2 sequences are MGHDK and SYGVNS. The CDR3 DNA reads TGTGCCAGCAGTTCCTCAGGGACCGGGGGGGACGGGGTCTATGGCTACACCTTC. It yields the protein CASSSSGTGGDGVYGYTF.

The rearrangement uses TRBV28 and TRBJ1-5; the D gene is possibly TRBD1 (5 bases). This CDR3 has 16 residues. V was cut by 5 bases and J by 0 bases, with 14 bases left in between. In germline, CDR1 is MDHEN, CDR2 SYDVKM. The chain's CDR3 is CASSLQAQASNQPQHF. The CDR3 nucleotides are TGTGCCAGCAGTCTCCAAGCACAGGCTAGCAATCAGCCCCAGCATTTT.

This sequence joins TRBV6-6 and TRBJ2-7, with D tentatively TRBD2 (5 bases). Germline V gives CDR1 MNHNY, CDR2 SVGAGI (reference sequence). This CDR3 has 15 amino acids. Trimming stripped 2 bases from V and 0 bases from J, with 11 bases between. The CDR3 protein is CASSYGRTLSYEQYF. CDR3 coding DNA: TGTGCCAGCAGTTACGGACGGACTCTCTCCTACGAGCAGTACTTC.

This chain links TRBV28 with TRBJ1-5; tentative D call: TRBD1 (5 bases). The CDR3 spans 19 residues. Per germline, CDR1 MDHEN and CDR2 SYDVKM. The V gene lost 8 bases and the J gene lost 2 bases, with 28 bases spanning the gap. CDR3 sequence: CASANVGGVYQEGNQPQHF. CDR3 nucleotide sequence: TGTGCCAGCGCCAACGTTGGGGGGGTTTATCAGGAGGGCAATCAGCCCCAGCATTTT.